These 22 T cell receptor beta chains share one sample of origin, sequenced in a study of T cells in narcolepsy. Sequencing used immunoSEQ multiplex PCR; TCRdb keeps in-frame clones, though not all of them. This table holds tens of thousands of clones, around four fifths found once. Sequencing was done on a sample of memory (CD45RA-) CD4+ T cells from blood. These receptor sequences come from a human donor in good health.

The gene calls are TRBV6-5 and TRBJ1-2; a possible D gene is TRBD1 (6 bases). The germline V gene encodes CDR1 MNHEY and CDR2 SVGAGI. There are 12 residues in the CDR3. Trimming left V 5 bases short and J 7 bases short, with 11 bases between. CDR3 coding DNA: TGTGCCAGCAGTCCAGGGGTCTCTGGCTACACCTTC. Translating gives CASSPGVSGYTF.

The V and J genes are TRBV4-2 and TRBJ2-1; the match to TRBD2 covers 13 bases. V gave up 1 base and J gave up 2 bases; unmatched junction bases: 11. The CDR3 runs 20 residues. Germline V gene data show CDR1 as LGHNA and CDR2 as YNFKEQ. This CDR3 is CASSQGGTSGTFTTYNEQFF. CDR3 sequence (DNA): TGTGCCAGCAGCCAAGGTGGGACTAGCGGGACCTTCACCACCTACAATGAGCAGTTCTTC.

This chain joins TRBV14 and TRBJ2-4; TRBD1 is a possible D gene (5 bases). Looked up from germline, CDR1 is SGHDN and CDR2 is FVKESK. V lost 2 bases and J lost 0, with 14 bases in between. The CDR3 has 17 amino acids. Here the CDR3 DNA reads TGTGCCAGCAGCCAACCCCCGTCTAGGGGAGCCAAAAACATTCAGTACTTC. It is translated as CASSQPPSRGAKNIQYF. Full variable domain (remainder filled in from reference TRBV14 and TRBJ2-4): EAGVTQFPSHSVIEKGQTVTLRCDPISGHDNLYWYRRVMGKEIKFLLHFVKESKQDESGMPNNRFLAERTGGTYSTLKVQPAELEDSGVYFCASSQPPSRGAKNIQYFGAGTRLSVL.

This chain uses TRBV4-1 with TRBJ2-6; a weak D match, TRBD1 (5 bases). Between the trimmed V and J ends, which lost 0 bases and 0 bases, there was a span of 12 bases. The CDR3 is made up of 18 amino acids. Germline lookup yields CDR1 MGHRA and CDR2 YSYEKL. CDR3 region: CASSQDWGTVSGANVLTF. Here the CDR3 DNA reads TGCGCCAGCAGCCAAGATTGGGGCACAGTCTCTGGGGCCAACGTCCTGACTTTC.

Here the CDR3 reads CASSLPKGGYTF. In DNA, the CDR3 is TGTGCCAGCAGTTTACCGAAGGGTGGCTACACCTTC. The V and J genes are TRBV28 and TRBJ1-2; D remains ambiguous. The CDR3 sequence is 12 residues long. The V end was cut by 2 bases, the J end by 7 bases, with 8 bases between. Germline CDR1 reads MDHEN; CDR2 reads SYDVKM.

The chain recombines TRBV28 with TRBJ1-5; a possible D gene is TRBD1 (5 bases). The CDR3 runs to 14 residues. From germline, CDR1 is MDHEN and CDR2 SYDVKM. V was trimmed by 3 bases and J by 10 bases, leaving 16 bases between them. Written as DNA, the CDR3 is TGTGCCAGCAGTTTGGGGCGGACCATGTTACCCCAGCATTTT. This gives the protein CASSLGRTMLPQHF.

This clone appeared a single time. The chain recombines TRBV7-2 with TRBJ2-4; D might be TRBD1 or TRBD2, each matching 5 bases. CDR3 length: 17 residues. V was cut by 2 bases and J by 0 bases, with 14 bases left in between. CDR1 is SGHTA and CDR2 is FQGNSA in the germline V gene. CDR3 sequence: CASSLTGDRTAKNIQYF. CDR3 coding DNA: TGTGCCAGCAGCTTAACCGGGGACCGCACAGCCAAAAACATTCAGTACTTC.

V gene TRBV5-1 combines with J gene TRBJ1-4; no clear D. CDR1 and CDR2 (germline): SGHRS, YFSETQ. The CDR3 loop spans 13 amino acids. Trimming cost V 0 bases and J 7 bases, with 7 bases left between them. Written as DNA, the CDR3 is TGCGCCAGCAGCTTGGAAAAAGGTGAAAAACTGTTTTTT. Encoded protein: CASSLEKGEKLFF.

This chain connects TRBV6-5 to TRBJ2-2, with a tentative D call TRBD1 (6 bases). The CDR3 consists of 16 residues. Germline CDR1 reads MNHEY; CDR2 reads SVGAGI. V lost 2 bases and J lost 2, with 12 bases in between. CDR3 sequence: CASSYKETGNTGELFF. CDR3 sequence (DNA): TGTGCCAGCAGTTACAAAGAGACAGGAAACACCGGGGAGCTGTTTTTT.

This clone has only one observation. The chain couples TRBV11-2 to TRBJ1-1; 11 bases are a match to TRBD1. CDR1 is SGHAT and CDR2 is FQNNGV in the germline V gene. J lost 3 bases, V lost 5 bases, and 5 bases had no gene match. This CDR3 spans 15 amino acids. The CDR3 protein is CASSPGQGAYTEAFF. CDR3 in DNA: TGTGCCAGCAGCCCCGGACAGGGGGCCTACACTGAAGCTTTCTTT.

The J gene is TRBJ1-1, the V gene TRBV6-5; TRBD1 might be the D (6 bases). V shed 5 bases and J shed 1 base, with 8 bases lying between them. The CDR3 length is 13 residues. Germline V lookup: CDR1 MNHEY, CDR2 SVGAGI. CDR3 nucleotide sequence: TGTGCCAGCAGTAGACAGGAGAACACTGAAGCTTTCTTT. This gives the protein CASSRQENTEAFF.

The rearrangement joins TRBV5-1 to TRBJ2-5, with D uncertain. There are 15 residues in the CDR3. CDR1 is SGHRS, CDR2 YFSETQ, per germline. The V and J ends lost 4 bases and 4 bases respectively, with 17 bases between them. The CDR3 sequence is CASSHSKPTGETQYF. The CDR3 DNA reads as TGCGCCAGCAGCCATTCAAAACCTACGGGAGAGACCCAGTACTTC.

The J gene is TRBJ1-5, the V gene TRBV6-5; 7 bases line up with TRBD1. J was trimmed by 7 bases and V by 0 bases; bases with no gene match: 6. This CDR3 is 15 amino acids long. Germline values: CDR1 MNHEY, CDR2 SVGAGI. This CDR3 is CASSYSGGKGQPQHF. DNA of the CDR3: TGTGCCAGCAGTTACTCAGGGGGCAAGGGGCAGCCCCAGCATTTT.

The chain has TRBV5-1 and TRBJ2-7; 8 nucleotides match TRBD2. The CDR3 length is 14 residues. The V and J ends lost 4 bases and 0 bases, in that order; junction bases with no gene match: 3. The germline gives CDR1 SGHRS, CDR2 YFSETQ. The CDR3 spells CASSREGSSYEQYV. The CDR3, as DNA: TGCGCCAGCAGCCGGGAGGGGAGCTCCTACGAGCAGTACGTC.

The chain combines TRBV28 with TRBJ1-2; no definite D call. Trimming stripped 7 bases from V and 8 bases from J, with 20 bases between. The CDR3 runs 14 residues. The germline CDR1 and CDR2 sequences are MDHEN and SYDVKM. The CDR3 is CASTKGWGGGGYTF. DNA for the CDR3: TGTGCCAGCACCAAAGGGTGGGGAGGCGGCGGCTACACCTTC.

Only a few counts were recorded for this clone. As DNA, the CDR3 is TGTGCCAGCAGCCGTCCCAGCACAGATACGCAGTATTTT. This codes for CASSRPSTDTQYF. V usage is TRBV6-5 and J usage is TRBJ2-3; unclear D gene. Between the trimmed V and J ends, which lost 6 bases and 0 bases, there was a span of 7 bases. Germline V gene data show CDR1 as MNHEY and CDR2 as SVGAGI. This CDR3 comprises 13 residues.

The genes are TRBV11-3 and TRBJ1-5, with no clear D. Trimming took off 4 bases at V and 4 bases at J, with 5 bases between the two ends. This CDR3 region has 12 residues. Per germline, CDR1 SGHNT and CDR2 YENEEA. The CDR3 DNA reads TGTGCCAGCAGCTATGAAAATCAGCCCCAGCATTTT. It is translated as CASSYENQPQHF.

This CDR3 reads CASSRQQGAGTDTQYF. CDR3 coding DNA: TGTGCCAGCAGCCGACAACAGGGGGCGGGTACAGATACGCAGTATTTT. This sequence joins TRBV27 and TRBJ2-3; TRBD1 matches at 9 bases. This CDR3 is 16 amino acids long. The V and J ends lost 6 bases and 3 bases, in that order; junction bases with no gene match: 10. Germline values: CDR1 MNHEY, CDR2 SMNVEV (reference sequence).

V is TRBV7-6 and J is TRBJ2-3; perhaps TRBD2 as D (5 bases). V was trimmed by 0 bases and J by 10 bases, leaving 8 bases between them. CDR3 size: 12 residues. Looked up from germline, CDR1 is SGHVS and CDR2 is FNYEAQ. The CDR3 is CASSLAASPQYF. The CDR3 DNA reads as TGTGCCAGCAGCTTAGCAGCTAGCCCGCAGTATTTT. The full variable domain, its missing parts supplied by reference TRBV7-6 and TRBJ2-3, is GAGVSQSPRYKVTKRGQDVALRCDPISGHVSLYWYRQALGQGPEFLTYFNYEAQQDKSGLPNDRFSAERPEGSISTLTIQRTEQRDSAMYRCASSLAASPQYFGPGTRLTVL.

This chain links TRBV14 with TRBJ2-1; D may be TRBD1 (6 bases). With 2 bases removed from V and 5 bases from J, the gap between germline ends came to 13 bases. Per germline, CDR1 SGHDN and CDR2 FVKESK. The CDR3 consists of 15 residues. As DNA, the CDR3 is TGTGCCAGCAGCCAAACAGGGTATTCCCACAATGAGCAGTTCTTC. Its protein product is CASSQTGYSHNEQFF.

The chain joins TRBV7-2 to TRBJ2-2, with 14 bases fitting TRBD2. With 4 bases clipped from V and 0 bases from J, the junction kept 4 bases outside the gene matches. The CDR3 consists of 18 residues. CDR1 and CDR2 from the germline V gene are SGHTA and FQGNSA. The CDR3 nucleotides read TGTGCCAGCAGCTCGGGACTAGCGGGGGCCGCGAACACCGGGGAGCTGTTTTTT. Translating it yields CASSSGLAGAANTGELFF. Based on the CDR3 plus reference TRBV7-2 and TRBJ2-2, the full variable domain is GAGVSQSPSNKVTEKGKDVELRCDPISGHTALYWYRQSLGQGLEFLIYFQGNSAPDKSGLPSDRFSAERTGGSVSTLTIQRTQQEDSAVYLCASSSGLAGAANTGELFFGEGSRLTVL.

This chain connects TRBV10-3 to TRBJ1-2, with D unclear. Deletions cut 5 bases from V and 2 bases from J, with 9 bases between. The CDR3 is made up of 13 amino acids. Germline CDR1 reads ENHRY; CDR2 reads SYGVKD. The CDR3 is CAISPRGNYGYTF. The DNA for the CDR3 is TGTGCCATCAGTCCTCGCGGGAACTATGGCTACACCTTC.